The T cell receptor (beta chain) described here comes from a study of neoadjuvant nivolumab and ipilimumab in lung cancer. Study-wide results and limits: From pretherapy to surgery, tumor richness and clonality rose with dual therapy. Pretherapy blood TCR richness correlated positively with resected tumor richness.

Details on this clone: Its antigen is not known.

Here immunoSEQ multiplex PCR was the method, and the copy in TCRdb shows in-frame clones only, minus some. The sample contains 25,000 to 35,000 clones, 90% of which appear only once. V lost 4 bases, J lost 6 bases, and 9 bases lay in between. The CDR3 contains 12 residues. Germline V gives CDR1 MNHEY, CDR2 SVGAGI. The V gene is TRBV6-5, the J gene TRBJ2-5; tentatively, D is TRBD2 (5 bases). Specimen: peripheral blood, collected after neoadjuvant nivolumab, alone or with ipilimumab, at or shortly before surgery. The receptor was isolated from an adult with non-small cell lung cancer. In DNA, the CDR3 is TGTGCCAGCAGTTCTAGCTTGAAGACCCAGTACTTC. The encoded protein is CASSSSLKTQYF.